Reported below is one TCR beta chain. The antigen is unknown. This entry comes from a study of graft-versus-host responses after intestinal transplantation. Germline V CDR1 and CDR2: SGHKS, YYEKEE (reference sequence). The CDR3 length is 17 residues. The V and J ends lost 3 bases and 5 bases respectively, with 21 bases between them. Produced via immunoSEQ multiplex PCR; TCRdb's table is partial and in-frame only. The table lists approximately 110,000 clones, 85% to 95% of them singletons. The input for sequencing was unstimulated CD8+ T cells sorted from spleen or lymph node cells, taken before transplant. This TCR was recovered from a human donor who was the organ donor for an intestinal transplant. The chain is built from TRBV5-5 and TRBJ1-5; D is ambiguous. The CDR3 sequence is CASSSQMVEGWDQPQHF. CDR3 coding DNA: TGTGCCAGCAGCTCCCAAATGGTCGAGGGTTGGGATCAGCCCCAGCATTTT.